A selection of T cell receptor beta chains follows, all from one sample in a study of molecular identifiers for immune sequencing clone quantification. TCRdb independently ran MiXCR on the PCR reads; one entry per CDR3 protein. The sample contains hundreds of thousands of distinct CDR3 sequences, around 25% of which appear only once. Sequenced input: naive CD8+ T cells from blood, with Jurkat cell RNA spiked in. Receptors were obtained from a human donor in good health. Some libraries in this study had Jurkat cell RNA spiked in. The CDR3 runs from the conserved cysteine through the conserved F or W. The D gene is left open where the match is weak.

d_call | j_call | v_call | cdr3_aa
TRBD2 | TRBJ2-7 | TRBV9 | CASSPGGGVAREQYF
TRBD2 | TRBJ2-1 | TRBV7-9 | CASSYGLAAYNEQFF
NA | TRBJ2-5 | TRBV18 | CASSPTSSETQYF
NA | TRBJ2-2 | TRBV7-9 | CASSLEGWPGELFF
NA | TRBJ2-7 | TRBV2 | CASTAGPYEQYF
TRBD1 | TRBJ1-4 | TRBV7-9 | CASSLAGGREKLFF
TRBD1 | TRBJ1-2 | TRBV4-1 | CAGSQEVTGDYYGYTF
NA | TRBJ2-2 | TRBV20-1 | CSASDEHTGELFF
NA | TRBJ2-5 | TRBV7-6 | CASSLDGPSNIVGTGLEEPQYF
TRBD2 | TRBJ2-1 | TRBV7-9 | CASSHPSGTLNEQFF
TRBD2 | TRBJ2-1 | TRBV11-3 | CASSPLGTSGEQFF
TRBD1 | TRBJ2-1 | TRBV4-3 | CASSQDAGTGVNEQFF
NA | TRBJ1-1 | TRBV5-1 | CASSGGVGAPLVAFF
NA | TRBJ2-3 | TRBV7-9 | CASRSRGRDTQYF
NA | TRBJ2-1 | TRBV4-3 | CASSQDFWASYNEQFF
NA | TRBJ2-1 | TRBV28 | CASRVIRGSPYNEQFF
NA | TRBJ2-7 | TRBV20-1 | CSVPLEGDSYEQYF
TRBD2 | TRBJ2-3 | TRBV27 | CASTQRASGRAITDTQYF
TRBD2 | TRBJ2-3 | TRBV5-4 | CASSPRGDAYTGTQYF
NA | TRBJ1-4 | TRBV12-3/TRBV12-4 | CASSLVESQAELFF
NA | TRBJ1-1 | TRBV7-9 | CASSLGEGRMNTEAFF
NA | TRBJ1-4 | TRBV7-9 | CASSFDWDDDEELFF
TRBD2 | TRBJ2-2 | TRBV5-1 | CASSAVLAGQSTGELFF
NA | TRBJ2-1 | TRBV5-6 | CASSLPSYNEQFF
NA | TRBJ2-5 | TRBV11-2 | CASSPPYGSRETQYF
NA | TRBJ2-3 | TRBV28 | CASTAGTESTDTQYF
NA | TRBJ1-1 | TRBV7-2 | CASSLSLDSPTEAFF
NA | TRBJ2-1 | TRBV20-1 | CSARDRSFTGTFDRNEQFF
NA | TRBJ2-1 | TRBV12-3/TRBV12-4 | CASNDGLRLDEQFF
NA | TRBJ1-1 | TRBV30 | CADDTVSGTEAFF
NA | TRBJ1-4 | TRBV28 | CASSLTTWGIATNEKLFF
NA | TRBJ1-1 | TRBV7-9 | CASSSPGDSTEAFF
NA | TRBJ1-5 | TRBV7-2 | CASSLEQGSFNQPQHF
NA | TRBJ1-5 | TRBV12-3/TRBV12-4 | CASGDEGVYSNQPQHF
NA | TRBJ2-7 | TRBV11-2 | CASAFGGSYEQYF
NA | TRBJ1-2 | TRBV4-1 | CASSPKVGSNYGYTF
TRBD2 | TRBJ2-1 | TRBV4-1 | CASSQDRSVAGGPEQFF
NA | TRBJ1-1 | TRBV6-5 | CASTIGAGTEAFF
NA | TRBJ1-5 | TRBV20-1 | CSITQGRGQPQHF
NA | TRBJ1-1 | TRBV4-3 | CASSQDRANTEAFF
NA | TRBJ2-7 | TRBV29-1 | CSALDTRDEQYF
NA | TRBJ2-1 | TRBV2 | CASATASRPSYNEQFF
NA | TRBJ1-3 | TRBV20-1 | CSARVDLISGNTIHF
NA | TRBJ1-1 | TRBV6-1 | CASSDRYTGAFF
NA | TRBJ1-2 | TRBV4-1 | CASSQDGGLAGYTF
NA | TRBJ2-7 | TRBV9 | CASSVSAGLVEQYF
TRBD2 | TRBJ2-2 | TRBV12-3/TRBV12-4 | CASRASGAHTGELFF
NA | TRBJ1-1 | TRBV3-1 | CASSQEVYRHTEAFF
NA | TRBJ1-2 | TRBV6-2/TRBV6-3 | CASSLDDFYGYTF
NA | TRBJ2-1 | TRBV7-3 | CASSLAGSTYNEQFF
TRBD1 | TRBJ2-2 | TRBV29-1 | CSVETGVTGELFF
NA | TRBJ1-1 | TRBV19 | CASKFGVTEAFF
NA | TRBJ1-5 | TRBV16 | CASSQSGRYTQSNQPQHF
TRBD1 | TRBJ1-1 | TRBV7-9 | CATGTGGNTEAFF